This entry concerns a single TCR beta chain. Using unique molecular identifiers, the investigators prepared the TCRbeta library. TCRdb re-called the PCR reads through MiXCR, storing one row per CDR3 protein. The table shows about 610,000 distinct CDR3 sequences, with roughly a tenth occurring only once. This specimen comes from a study of T-cell reconstitution after alpha-beta-depleted transplantation in children. The sequence came from a human donor who donated a stem cell graft to a child with acute myeloid leukemia. Material: PBMCs from the stem cell graft donor, obtained from the stem cell graft.

The CDR3 is CASKFREDTQYF. CDR3 nucleotide sequence: TGTGCCAGCAAGTTTCGTGAGGATACGCAGTATTTT. The chain combines TRBV28 with TRBJ2-3; D gene uncertain. CDR3 length: 12 residues. V lost 7 bases and J 6 bases, leaving 11 bases between the germline ends. Germline V lookup: CDR1 MDHEN, CDR2 SYDVKM.